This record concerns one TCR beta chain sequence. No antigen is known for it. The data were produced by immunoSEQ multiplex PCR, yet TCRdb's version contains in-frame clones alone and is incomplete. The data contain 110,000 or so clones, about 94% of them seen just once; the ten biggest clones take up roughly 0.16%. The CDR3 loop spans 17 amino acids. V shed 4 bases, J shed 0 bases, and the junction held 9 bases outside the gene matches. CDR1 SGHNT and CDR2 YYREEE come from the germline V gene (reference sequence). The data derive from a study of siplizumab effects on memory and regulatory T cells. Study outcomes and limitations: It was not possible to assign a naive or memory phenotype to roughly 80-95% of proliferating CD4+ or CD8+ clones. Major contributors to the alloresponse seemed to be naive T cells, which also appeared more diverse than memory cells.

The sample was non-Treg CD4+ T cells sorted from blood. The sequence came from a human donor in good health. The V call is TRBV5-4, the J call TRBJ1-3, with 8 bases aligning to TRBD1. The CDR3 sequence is CASSEDLGQGSGNTIYF. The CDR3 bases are TGTGCCAGCAGCGAGGACCTAGGACAGGGCTCTGGAAACACCATATATTTT.